The 26 T cell receptor beta chains presented below share a single source sample, sequenced in a study of T cell clones after liver transplantation. The data were produced by immunoSEQ multiplex PCR, yet TCRdb's version contains in-frame clones alone and is incomplete. This table has tens of thousands of clones, about 85% appearing once. Sequenced material: CD4+ T cells from blood, taken around 50 months after liver transplant. These receptors were collected from a human patient who received a liver transplant. T cells may partly derive from the graft donor.

J is TRBJ2-7 and V is TRBV7-2; D may be TRBD1 or TRBD2 (5 bases each). Trimming removed 2 bases from V and 4 bases from J, with 18 bases in between. The V gene's germline CDR1 is SGHTA and CDR2 FQGNSA. This CDR3 is built from 16 residues. CDR3 in amino acids: CASSLRGTRGRYEQYF. CDR3 nucleotide sequence: TGTGCCAGCAGCTTACGAGGTACGAGGGGCAGGTACGAGCAGTACTTC.

V is TRBV15 and J is TRBJ2-1, with no clear D. Trimming took off 0 bases at V and 7 bases at J, with 7 bases between the two ends. Germline-derived CDR1 and CDR2 are LNHNV and YYDKDF (reference sequence). The CDR3 has 13 amino acids. DNA of the CDR3: TGTGCCACCAGCAGAGATCCGCCAAATGAGCAGTTCTTC. It specifies CATSRDPPNEQFF.

The chain has TRBV7-3 and TRBJ1-5; 10 bases line up with TRBD1. Germline V lookup: CDR1 SGHTA, CDR2 FQGTGA. V lost 2 bases, J lost 3 bases, and 7 bases stayed unmatched. The CDR3 totals 17 residues. The CDR3 coding sequence is TGTGCCAGCAGCTTATGGCGACAGGGGGCCCCCAATCAGCCCCAGCATTTT. This sequence encodes CASSLWRQGAPNQPQHF.

This chain joins TRBV7-3 and TRBJ2-1; 8 bases agree with TRBD2. The V gene end was trimmed by 5 bases and the J gene end by 6 bases; junction bases not matched to a gene: 9. The germline V gene encodes CDR1 SGHTA and CDR2 FQGTGA. This CDR3 contains 15 residues. As DNA, the CDR3 is TGTGCCAGCAGCCCACAGGGCGGGAGGCCCAATGAGCAGTTCTTC. This encodes CASSPQGGRPNEQFF. Full variable domain (missing parts from reference TRBV7-3 and TRBJ2-1): GAGVSQTPSNKVTEKGKYVELRCDPISGHTALYWYRQSLGQGPEFLIYFQGTGAADDSGLPNDRFFAVRPEGSVSTLKIQRTERGDSAVYLCASSPQGGRPNEQFFGPGTRLTVL.

The CDR3 sequence is CSVGDYPNTGELFF. For the CDR3, the DNA is TGCAGCGTGGGGGACTATCCGAACACCGGGGAGCTGTTTTTT. This chain connects TRBV29-1 to TRBJ2-2; 7 bases match TRBD2. The germline CDR1 and CDR2 sequences are SQVTM and ANQGSEA. The V gene end was trimmed by 6 bases and the J gene end by 0 bases; junction bases not matched to a gene: 4. The CDR3 is made up of 14 amino acids.

This clone was seen many times. V gene TRBV6-4 combines with J gene TRBJ2-3; TRBD2 matches at 9 bases. This CDR3 has 15 amino acids. The V and J ends lost 3 bases and 2 bases, in that order; junction bases with no gene match: 3. Germline loops: CDR1 MRHNA, CDR2 SNTAGT. The CDR3 loop is CASSEVAGATDTQYF. CDR3 DNA sequence: TGTGCCAGCAGTGAAGTAGCGGGGGCCACAGATACGCAGTATTTT.

This chain uses TRBV19 with TRBJ2-3; 8 bases map to TRBD1. This CDR3 has 17 amino acids. J was trimmed by 5 bases and V by 1 base; bases with no gene match: 11. CDR1 LNHDA and CDR2 SQIVND come from the germline V gene (reference sequence). The CDR3 loop reads CASSIGATGAYGDTQYF. The CDR3 DNA reads TGTGCCAGTAGTATAGGGGCGACAGGGGCATACGGAGATACGCAGTATTTT.

The chain recombines TRBV7-3 with TRBJ2-7; 10 positions match TRBD2. The CDR3 has 15 residues. J gave up 2 bases and V 5 bases, and 6 bases lay outside the gene matches. Germline lookup yields CDR1 SGHTA and CDR2 FQGTGA. The CDR3 sequence: CASSLSGGVPYEQYF. CDR3 coding DNA: TGTGCCAGCAGCCTGAGCGGGGGGGTTCCCTACGAGCAGTACTTC.

The rearrangement links TRBV5-1 to TRBJ2-5, with D possibly TRBD1 on 7 matching bases. CDR1 is SGHRS, CDR2 YFSETQ, per germline. This CDR3 spans 18 amino acids. Deletions cut 7 bases from V and 4 bases from J, with 29 bases between. This CDR3 is CASERGTDRFPRRETQYF. Here the CDR3 DNA reads TGCGCCAGCGAACGGGGGACAGACAGATTCCCTCGGCGAGAGACCCAGTACTTC.

The chain joins TRBV7-2 to TRBJ2-1, with 8 positions matching TRBD2. CDR1 is SGHTA and CDR2 is FQGNSA in the germline V gene. The CDR3 is 15 residues long. V was clipped by 5 bases and J by 6 bases; unmatched bases: 9. For the CDR3, the DNA is TGTGCCAGCAGCCCATCCGGGGGGGCGGGCAATGAGCAGTTCTTC. Protein product: CASSPSGGAGNEQFF. Full variable domain (rest looked up from reference TRBV7-2 and TRBJ2-1): GAGVSQSPSNKVTEKGKDVELRCDPISGHTALYWYRQSLGQGLEFLIYFQGNSAPDKSGLPSDRFSAERTGGSVSTLTIQRTQQEDSAVYLCASSPSGGAGNEQFFGPGTRLTVL.

The V gene is TRBV14, the J gene TRBJ1-1, with D possibly being TRBD1 (6 bases). Trimming removed 5 bases from V and 1 base from J, with 8 bases in between. CDR1 SGHDN and CDR2 FVKESK come from the germline V gene. CDR3 length: 13 amino acids. CDR3 residues: CASSIQGNTEAFF. CDR3 in DNA: TGTGCCAGCAGCATACAGGGGAACACTGAAGCTTTCTTT.

There are many counts of this clone. This chain links TRBV6-1 with TRBJ1-2, with D possibly being TRBD1 (6 bases). The ends were cut back, 0 bases at V and 4 bases at J, with 12 bases in the middle. CDR3 size: 15 residues. Germline V gene sequence: CDR1 MNHNS, CDR2 SASEGT. The CDR3 bases are TGTGCCAGCAGTGAAGCCCTGAGGGGGACCTATGGCTACACCTTC. It codes for CASSEALRGTYGYTF.

The gene calls are TRBV21-1 and TRBJ2-7. TRBV21-1 is annotated as a pseudogene. CDR3 size: 10 residues. CDR3 nucleotides: TGTGCCAGCAGCAGATACGAGCAGTACTTC. Its translation is CASSRYEQYF.

The CDR3 reads CASSAEGTASTDTQYF. Here the CDR3 DNA reads TGCGCCAGCAGCGCCGAAGGGACAGCTAGCACAGATACGCAGTATTTT. This chain connects TRBV5-1 to TRBJ2-3, with 7 nucleotides matching TRBD1. Germline V gene data show CDR1 as SGHRS and CDR2 as YFSETQ. The CDR3 length is 16 residues. The V and J ends lost 4 bases and 0 bases, in that order; junction bases with no gene match: 8.

Ten or more counts support this clone. This chain connects TRBV5-1 to TRBJ2-2, with TRBD1 as a possible D gene (6 bases). The CDR3 runs to 16 residues. V was trimmed by 4 bases and J by 5 bases, leaving 18 bases between them. Germline loops: CDR1 SGHRS, CDR2 YFSETQ. The CDR3 region is CASSTTGTPTTGELFF. CDR3 bases: TGCGCCAGCAGCACTACCGGGACACCCACAACCGGGGAGCTGTTTTTT.

This sequence joins TRBV5-4 and TRBJ2-5; D gene ambiguous. Germline loops: CDR1 SGHNT, CDR2 YYREEE (reference sequence). This CDR3 has 13 amino acids. V gave up 0 bases and J gave up 8 bases, with 11 bases separating them. As DNA, the CDR3 is TGTGCCAGCAGCTTGGAACTGCTGGGTACCCAGTACTTC. Protein product: CASSLELLGTQYF.

The gene calls are TRBV5-1 and TRBJ2-1, with 7 bases fitting TRBD2. V lost 0 bases to trimming and J lost 7 bases; unmatched junction nucleotides: 7. The germline V gene has CDR1 SGHRS and CDR2 YFSETQ. The CDR3 runs to 15 residues. The CDR3 reads CASSLAFSGGNEQFF. The CDR3 coding sequence is TGCGCCAGCAGCTTGGCGTTTTCGGGAGGTAATGAGCAGTTCTTC.

The chain uses TRBV15 and TRBJ2-7, with TRBD2 matching over 11 bases. The V segment lost 1 base and the J segment 2 bases; nucleotides outside the gene matches: 4. The CDR3 runs to 16 residues. In germline, CDR1 is LNHNV, CDR2 YYDKDF (reference sequence). The CDR3 DNA reads as TGTGCCACCAGCAGAGCACTAGCGGGAGTCACCTACGAGCAGTACTTC. This translates into CATSRALAGVTYEQYF.

The chain is built from TRBV19 and TRBJ1-5; D might be TRBD1 (6 bases). The V end lost 0 bases, the J end lost 4 bases, and 13 bases lay between the germline ends. CDR1 and CDR2 (germline): LNHDA, SQIVND (reference sequence). The CDR3 covers 16 residues. The CDR3 sequence: CASSIDPGVGNQPQHF. In DNA form, the CDR3 reads TGTGCCAGTAGTATAGATCCAGGGGTTGGGAATCAGCCCCAGCATTTT.

The chain joins TRBV5-4 to TRBJ2-7; 9 nucleotides line up with TRBD1. Looked up from germline, CDR1 is SGHNT and CDR2 is YYREEE (reference sequence). After removal of 3 bases from V and 4 bases from J, the junction contained 8 bases not matched to a gene. The CDR3 spans 15 residues. The CDR3 DNA reads as TGTGCCAGCAGCTCGAAGGGACAGGGCGGGTACGAGCAGTACTTC. Translating gives CASSSKGQGGYEQYF.

The chain joins TRBV6-5 to TRBJ1-5; 8 bases are a match to TRBD1. CDR3 length equals 14 residues. Trimming took 4 bases from V and 6 from J; bases not matched to a gene: 5. The germline V gene has CDR1 MNHEY and CDR2 SVGAGI. The CDR3 sequence: CASSSRQGSQPQHF. The CDR3 nucleotides are TGTGCCAGCAGTTCCAGACAGGGGAGTCAGCCCCAGCATTTT.

The chain recombines TRBV7-9 with TRBJ1-3, with D unresolved. CDR1 and CDR2 (germline): SEHNR, FQNEAQ (reference sequence). The V end was cut by 2 bases, the J end by 2 bases, with 10 bases between. This CDR3 is 15 amino acids long. Here the CDR3 reads CASSLPSSPGNTIYF. The CDR3 DNA reads as TGTGCCAGCAGCTTACCTTCGAGCCCTGGAAACACCATATATTTT.

The chain employs TRBV9 and TRBJ1-3; the D gene is possibly TRBD1 (6 bases). CDR3 length equals 14 residues. The germline CDR1 and CDR2 sequences are SGDLS and YYNGEE. V was trimmed by 3 bases and J by 2 bases, leaving 9 bases between them. The DNA for the CDR3 is TGTGCCAGCAGCGCGGGGGCGGCTGGAAACACCATATATTTT. This sequence encodes CASSAGAAGNTIYF.

The chain combines TRBV19 with TRBJ2-6; 14 bases line up with TRBD2. CDR3 size: 21 residues. Germline V gives CDR1 LNHDA, CDR2 SQIVND (reference sequence). V gave up 5 bases and J gave up 2 bases; unmatched junction bases: 14. CDR3 in amino acids: CASSRTHRQGLAGAGANVLTF. CDR3 DNA sequence: TGTGCCAGTAGTCGGACTCACCGTCAGGGACTAGCGGGAGCTGGGGCCAACGTCCTGACTTTC. The variable domain in full, completed from reference TRBV19 and TRBJ2-6, reads DGGITQSPKYLFRKEGQNVTLSCEQNLNHDAMYWYRQDPGQGLRLIYYSQIVNDFQKGDIAEGYSVSREKKESFPLTVTSAQKNPTAFYLCASSRTHRQGLAGAGANVLTFGAGSRLTVL.

With regard to this clone: Other nucleotide sequences in the sample specify the same CDR3. This chain links TRBV6-5 with TRBJ1-5, with D uncertain. The length of the CDR3 is 13 residues. Trimming cost V 0 bases and J 7 bases, with 7 bases left between them. CDR1 is MNHEY, CDR2 SVGAGI, per germline. The CDR3 sequence is CASSYSKSQPQHF. In DNA form, the CDR3 reads TGTGCCAGCAGTTACTCGAAGAGCCAGCCCCAGCATTTT.

V usage is TRBV12-5 and J usage is TRBJ2-7, with TRBD1 matching over 9 bases. V gave up 7 bases and J gave up 2 bases; unmatched junction bases: 6. Looked up from germline, CDR1 is LGHNT and CDR2 is FRNRAP. The CDR3 extends over 14 amino acids. The CDR3 DNA reads as TGTGCTAGTGCCCTACAGGGGGCAACCTACGAGCAGTACTTC. Its protein product is CASALQGATYEQYF.